This section outlines one T cell receptor beta chain sequence together with its context. Its antigen is unknown. Relative to the germline gene, one junction end is altered; a read error may explain this. The length of the CDR3 is 12 residues. Per the germline V gene, CDR1 is KGHSY and CDR2 is FQNENV. This entry is derived from a study of naive CD8 T cells in extremely preterm neonates. About the research overall: Abstract and methods disagree on adult ages: 25-50 versus 20-50 years. Whole-study findings and limits: Compared with older groups, preterm CDR3s were shorter, with fewer N additions and less trimming.

Using immunoSEQ multiplex PCR, the repertoire was profiled, and TCRdb retains in-frame clones only, with some absent. The data show approximately 6,000 clones, with about 97% seen just once and less than 1.5% held by the top ten. V usage is TRBV16 and J usage is TRBJ2-7; maybe TRBD2 (5 bases). The sequencing input was naive CD8+ T cells from blood. The clonotype originates from a human donor in good health. Here the CDR3 reads CASSLSGLRMDF. The CDR3 DNA is TGTGCCAGCAGCCTCTCCGGACTTCGTATGGACTTC.